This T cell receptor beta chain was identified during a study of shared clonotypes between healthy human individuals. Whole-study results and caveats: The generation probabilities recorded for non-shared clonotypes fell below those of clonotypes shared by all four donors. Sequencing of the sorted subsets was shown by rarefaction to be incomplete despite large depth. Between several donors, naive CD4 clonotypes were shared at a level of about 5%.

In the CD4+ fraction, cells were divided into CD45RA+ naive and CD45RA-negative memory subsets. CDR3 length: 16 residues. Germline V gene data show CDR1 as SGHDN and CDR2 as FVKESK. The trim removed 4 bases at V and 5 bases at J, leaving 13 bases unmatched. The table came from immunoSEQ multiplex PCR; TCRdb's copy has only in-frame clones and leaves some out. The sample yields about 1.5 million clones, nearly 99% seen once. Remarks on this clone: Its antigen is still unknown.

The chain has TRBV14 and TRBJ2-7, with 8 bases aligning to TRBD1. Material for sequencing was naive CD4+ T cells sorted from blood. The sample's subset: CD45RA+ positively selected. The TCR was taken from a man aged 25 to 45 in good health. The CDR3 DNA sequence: TGTGCCAGCAGCCCGACCGGGGGACAGGCTTCGGACGAGCAGTACTTC. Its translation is CASSPTGGQASDEQYF.